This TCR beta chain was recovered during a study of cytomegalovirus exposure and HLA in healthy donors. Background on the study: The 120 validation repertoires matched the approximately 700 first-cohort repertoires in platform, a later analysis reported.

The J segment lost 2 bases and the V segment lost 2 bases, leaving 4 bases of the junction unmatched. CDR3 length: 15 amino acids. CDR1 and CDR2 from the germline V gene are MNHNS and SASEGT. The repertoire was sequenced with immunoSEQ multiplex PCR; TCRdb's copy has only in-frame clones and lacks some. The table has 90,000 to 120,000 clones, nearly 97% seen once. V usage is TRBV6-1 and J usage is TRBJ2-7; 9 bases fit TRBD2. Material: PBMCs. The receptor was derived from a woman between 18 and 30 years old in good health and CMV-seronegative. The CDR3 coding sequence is TGTGCCAGCAGTGAACGGCGGGGGGGACCCTACGAGCAGTACTTC. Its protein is CASSERRGGPYEQYF.